The following is a TCR beta chain sequence with its context. This entry is derived from a study of blood T cell repertoires in COVID-19. Study at large: The study drew acute and convalescent COVID-19 samples from the United States, Italy and Spain. Sources were T cells, B-cell-depleted T cells, or PBMCs; the material itself was cDNA or gDNA.

Produced via immunoSEQ multiplex PCR; TCRdb's table is partial and in-frame only. The sample has 200,000 to 250,000 clones, around 80% seen once. Looked up from germline, CDR1 is SGHDT and CDR2 is YYEEEE. V was trimmed by 0 bases and J by 8 bases, leaving 10 bases between them. This CDR3 contains 13 residues. The V call is TRBV5-6, the J call TRBJ2-3, with D possibly TRBD2 on 5 matching bases. The receptor was isolated from a woman in her thirties or forties with acute or convalescent COVID-19. The sequenced sample was peripheral blood. The chain's CDR3 is CASSLVASRTQYF. The CDR3, as DNA: TGTGCCAGCAGCTTGGTGGCTAGCCGTACGCAGTATTTT. Full variable domain (missing parts from reference TRBV5-6 and TRBJ2-3): DAGVTQSPTHLIKTRGQQVTLRCSPKSGHDTVSWYQQALGQGPQFIFQYYEEEERQRGNFPDRFSGHQFPNYSSELNVNALLLGDSALYLCASSLVASRTQYFGPGTRLTVL.